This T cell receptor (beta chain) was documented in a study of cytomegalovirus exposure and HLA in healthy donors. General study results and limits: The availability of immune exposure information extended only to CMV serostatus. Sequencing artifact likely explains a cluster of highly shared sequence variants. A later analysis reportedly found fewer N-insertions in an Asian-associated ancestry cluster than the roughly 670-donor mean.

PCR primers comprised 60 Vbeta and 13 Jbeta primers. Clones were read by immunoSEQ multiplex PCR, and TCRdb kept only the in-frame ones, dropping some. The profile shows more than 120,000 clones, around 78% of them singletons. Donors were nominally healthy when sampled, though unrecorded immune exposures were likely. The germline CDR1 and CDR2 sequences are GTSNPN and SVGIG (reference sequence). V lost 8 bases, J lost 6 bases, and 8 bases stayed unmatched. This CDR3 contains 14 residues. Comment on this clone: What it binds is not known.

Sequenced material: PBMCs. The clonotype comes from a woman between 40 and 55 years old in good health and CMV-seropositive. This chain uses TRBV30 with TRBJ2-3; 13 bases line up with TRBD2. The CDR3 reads CAVRLAGGSDTQYF. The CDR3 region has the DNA TGTGCCGTAAGACTAGCGGGAGGATCCGATACGCAGTATTTT.